The following is a TCR beta chain sequence with its context. Its antigen is undetermined. This record belongs to a study of CD8+CD57+ T cells in acquired aplastic anemia. Study information: Each DNA sample taken from sorted CD4+ and CD8+ cells came to approximately 3.3 ug on average. General observations from the study: Shared by patients and controls, some 29 CD8+ CDR3s were abundant in patients.

CD8+CD57+ cell expansion had been shown by flow cytometry in patients chosen for sequencing. Prior therapy had not been administered to any patient at the time of blood sampling. Genomic DNA, serving as template, underwent TCR beta VDJ and CDR3 profiling. TCRdb reprocessed the reads via MiXCR and lists one record per CDR3 protein. Here the sample spans around 170,000 distinct CDR3 sequences, approximately 48% being singletons. Trimming left V 6 bases short and J 0 bases short, with 16 bases between. The CDR3 extends over 15 amino acids. CDR1 is DFQATT, CDR2 SNEGSKA, per germline (reference sequence). The sequence came from a human donor with aplastic anemia. The chain couples TRBV20-1 to TRBJ2-3, with no clear D. The sequencing sample was made of sorted CD4+, CD8+, or CD8+CD57+ T cells (not recorded which) from PBMCs. The CDR3 here is CSAMPPLPSTDTQYF. CDR3 DNA sequence: TGCAGTGCCATGCCGCCTCTCCCCAGCACAGATACGCAGTATTTT.